This T cell receptor (beta chain) is drawn from a study of T cells in Graves' hyperthyroidism and ophthalmopathy. Study-level background: Blood from the periphery was taken at initial diagnosis, before any treatment. Study-wide results and caveats: A 13 V-J signature model discriminated ophthalmopathy versus stable hyperthyroidism.

This clonotype occurred many times. Its antigen is unknown. Compared with germline, one end of the junction differs, possibly owing to a read error. The investigators amplified TCR beta CDR3 regions from RNA transcripts. The HTBI primer set was used in a first-round RT-PCR of the TCR CDR3. TCRdb redid the calling of the multiplex PCR reads with MiXCR, one entry per CDR3 protein. The sample records 350,000 or so distinct CDR3 sequences, 15% to 20% being singletons. CDR1 and CDR2 from the germline V gene are SGHTA and FQGTGA. This CDR3 has 14 residues. Every diagnosis used clinical symptoms, serum thyroxine and TRAb, thyroid ultrasound and orbital computed tomography.

The sequenced sample consisted of blood. The V gene is TRBV7-3, the J gene TRBJ1-1; 7 bases are shared with TRBD1. This TCR derives from a woman aged 40 to 50 with Graves' ophthalmopathy. The CDR3 nucleotides read TGTGCCAGCAGCTCACAGGGGATGAACACTGAAGTTTTCTTT. Amino acids: CASSSQGMNTEVFF.